This T cell receptor (beta chain) stems from a study of brain T cells in children with intractable seizures. Sequencing used immunoSEQ multiplex PCR; TCRdb keeps in-frame clones, though not all of them. The table has roughly 110,000 clones, under 95% seen once. The CDR3 spans 15 residues. Looked up from germline, CDR1 is MDHEN and CDR2 is SYDVKM. Trimming shortened V by 5 bases and J by 1 base, and 14 bases separated the two germline ends. The J gene is TRBJ2-5, the V gene TRBV28; the D gene is possibly TRBD2 (6 bases). Here the sequenced sample was peripheral blood, taken at surgery. This clonotype was sampled from a boy younger than two with hemimegalencephaly and intractable seizures. The CDR3, as DNA: TGTGCCAGCAGTGCCTCGCTAGCGCTCCAAGAGACCCAGTACTTC. Its protein is CASSASLALQETQYF.